This TCR beta chain was sequenced for a study of OX40 agonist ivuxolimab in advanced cancers. About the study: The dose-escalation cohort was just under 85% male, with a mean age of 60 years, ranging about 20 to 79. Three dose-escalation patients had partial responses: one with hepatocellular carcinoma and two with cutaneous melanoma. Notes on the study in general: Among the lowest levels of clonal expansion were found in partial responders at 0.1-3.0 mg/kg. At 0.1 to 3.0 mg/kg and by week 6, clonal expansion occurred in CD4+ and CD8+ blood T cells.

Assay: immunoSEQ multiplex PCR; the TCRdb copy retains only in-frame clones and omits some. The sample includes tens of thousands of clones, 90% to 95% of them seen just once. Trimming left V 4 bases short and J 1 base short, with 8 bases between. The CDR3 has 14 amino acids. Germline V lookup: CDR1 SGDLS, CDR2 YYNGEE. A remark on this clone: As yet, its antigen is unknown.

This TCR came from an adult with an advanced solid tumor such as melanoma, head and neck, liver or kidney cancer. This material consisted of CD4+ or CD8+ T cells sorted from blood, taken in a trial of the OX40 agonist ivuxolimab. The chain combines TRBV9 with TRBJ2-2, with D unclear. The CDR3: CASSLTGNTGELFF. The CDR3 nucleotides read TGTGCCAGCAGCCTAACTGGGAACACCGGGGAGCTGTTTTTT.